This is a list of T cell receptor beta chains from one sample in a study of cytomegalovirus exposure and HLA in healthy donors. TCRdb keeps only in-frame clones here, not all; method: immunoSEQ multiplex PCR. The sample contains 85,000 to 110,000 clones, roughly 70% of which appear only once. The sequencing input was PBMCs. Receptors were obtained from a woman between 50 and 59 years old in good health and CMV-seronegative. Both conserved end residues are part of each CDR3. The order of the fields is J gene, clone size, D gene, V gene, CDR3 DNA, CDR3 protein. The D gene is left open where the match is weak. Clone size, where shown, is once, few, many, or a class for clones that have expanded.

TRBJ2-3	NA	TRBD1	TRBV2	TGTGCCAGCAGTCTGGGACAGGGAACCACAGATACGCAGTATTTT	CASSLGQGTTDTQYF
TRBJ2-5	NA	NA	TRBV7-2	TGTGCCAGCAGCACACAGGGGGGGGAGACCCAGTACTTC	CASSTQGGETQYF
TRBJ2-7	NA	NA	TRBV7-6	TGTGCCAGCAGCCGACAGAAGACCTACGAGCAGTACTTC	CASSRQKTYEQYF
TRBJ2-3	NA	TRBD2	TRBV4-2	TGTGCCAGCAGCCAAGCCCTGGGACTAGCGGGAGCTTTTGCAGATACGCAGTATTTT	CASSQALGLAGAFADTQYF
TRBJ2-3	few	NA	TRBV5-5	TGTGCCAGCAGCGATAAGGTAGCGCGCACAGATACGCAGTATTTT	CASSDKVARTDTQYF
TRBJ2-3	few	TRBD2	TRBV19	TGTGCCAGTAGTCTAGCGGGAGGCCAAGATACGCAGTATTTT	CASSLAGGQDTQYF
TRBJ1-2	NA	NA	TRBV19	TGTGCCACGACCGGGGGGACCGCTCCCTATGGCTACACCTTC	CATTGGTAPYGYTF
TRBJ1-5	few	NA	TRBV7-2	TGTGCCAGCAGCGGTGCGGGGGGCGCAGGTCAGCCCCAGCATTTT	CASSGAGGAGQPQHF
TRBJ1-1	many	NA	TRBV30	TGTGCCTGGATGTGGGGCATTGAAGCTTTCTTT	CAWMWGIEAFF
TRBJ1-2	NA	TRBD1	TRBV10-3	TGTGCCATCAGTGAAATCCAGGGGGGCAACTATGGCTACACCTTC	CAISEIQGGNYGYTF
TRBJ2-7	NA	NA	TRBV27	TGTGCCAGCAGCTCAAGCGGTTTCGAGCAGTACTTC	CASSSSGFEQYF
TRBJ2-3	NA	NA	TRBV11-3	TGTGCCAGCAGCTTAGAGGCAGGGGCAGATACGCAGTATTTT	CASSLEAGADTQYF
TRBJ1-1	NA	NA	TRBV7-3	TGTGCCAGCAGCAATTGGGGGCTAGCGGGTGTGAACACTGAAGCTTTCTTT	CASSNWGLAGVNTEAFF
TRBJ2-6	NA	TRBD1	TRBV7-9	TGTGCCAGCAGCCACAGGGACAGGCTCGCCGGGGCCAACGTCCCGACTTTC	CASSHRDRLAGANVPTF
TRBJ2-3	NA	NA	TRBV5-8	TGTGCCAGCAGCTTGTTCGGGGGGCAGGGAGATACGCAGTATTTT	CASSLFGGQGDTQYF
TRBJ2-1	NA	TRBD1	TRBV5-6	TGTGCCAGCAGCCGGGACAGGGGTAACTACAATGAGCAGTTCTTC	CASSRDRGNYNEQFF
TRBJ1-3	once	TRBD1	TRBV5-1	TGCGCCAGCACAAGGGACAGGGGGCGAGGAAACACCATATATTTT	CASTRDRGRGNTIYF
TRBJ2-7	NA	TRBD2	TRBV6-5	TGTGCCAGCACTAAGACTAGCGCGACCACCTACGAGCAGTACTTC	CASTKTSATTYEQYF
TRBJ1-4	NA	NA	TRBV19	TGTGCCAGTACCCCTAGGTTGGCTGCAACTAATGAAAAACTGTTTTTT	CASTPRLAATNEKLFF
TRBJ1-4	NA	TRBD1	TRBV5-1	TGCGCCAGCAGCTTGGCCCCGGCAGGGGGATATGAAAAACTGTTTTTT	CASSLAPAGGYEKLFF
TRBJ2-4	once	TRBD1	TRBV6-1	TGTGCCAGCAGACCCGGGACAGGGTGGATTCAGTACTTC	CASRPGTGWIQYF
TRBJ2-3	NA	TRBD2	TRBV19	TGTGCCAGTACCCCCGGGGGTAGCGGGGGGACAGATACGCAGTATTTT	CASTPGGSGGTDTQYF